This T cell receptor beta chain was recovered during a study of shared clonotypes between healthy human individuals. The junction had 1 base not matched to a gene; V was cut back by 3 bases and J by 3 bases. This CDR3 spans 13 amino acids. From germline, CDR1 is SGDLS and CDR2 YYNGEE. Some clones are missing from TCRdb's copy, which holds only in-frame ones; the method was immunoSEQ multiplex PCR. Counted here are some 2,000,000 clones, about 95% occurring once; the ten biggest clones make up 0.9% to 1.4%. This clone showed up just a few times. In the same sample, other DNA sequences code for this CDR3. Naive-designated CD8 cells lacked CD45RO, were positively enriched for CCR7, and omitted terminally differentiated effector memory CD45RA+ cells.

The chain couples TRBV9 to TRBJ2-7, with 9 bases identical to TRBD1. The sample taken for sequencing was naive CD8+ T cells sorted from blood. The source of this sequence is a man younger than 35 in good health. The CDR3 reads CASSGGQGYEQYF. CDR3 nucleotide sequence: TGTGCCAGCAGCGGGGGACAGGGCTACGAGCAGTACTTC.